The next 30 T cell receptor beta chains were all read from a single sample in a study of GPR56 and killer-like receptors on CD4 memory cells. For each CDR3 protein, TCRdb gives one entry from its re-call of the reads, without DNA. The sample data list 3,200 or so distinct CDR3 sequences. Sorting by FACS used killer cell lectin-like receptor and GPR56 expression to define five CD4+ populations. Sequenced sample: memory CD4+ T cells from blood. These receptors all stem from a human donor in good health.

The rearrangement uses TRBV20-1 and TRBJ2-3; TCRdb gives TRBD1 as the D gene, but with no DNA this cannot be confirmed. The CDR3 is 14 residues long. In germline, CDR1 is DFQATT, CDR2 SNEGSKA (reference sequence). The CDR3 spells CSAPPGGGTDTQYF.

This clonotype shows up as large (0.1 to 1%) by frequency. The V gene is TRBV27, the J gene TRBJ1-2; the D call from TCRdb, TRBD1, cannot be confirmed without DNA. Germline V lookup: CDR1 MNHEY, CDR2 SMNVEV (reference sequence). The CDR3 is 13 residues long. CDR3 loop: CASSFEGNYGYTF.

This chain connects TRBV20-1 to TRBJ2-1; TCRdb reports TRBD1, a call that lacks DNA to check it against. The CDR3 runs 15 residues. Germline lookup yields CDR1 DFQATT and CDR2 SNEGSKA (reference sequence). Here the CDR3 reads CSARDLGQAYNEQFF.

The CDR3 sequence is CSARTSGGAGTQYF. The chain carries TRBV20-1 and TRBJ2-3; no DNA is available, so the TRBD2 call from TCRdb remains unchecked. The CDR3 consists of 14 residues. Germline V lookup: CDR1 DFQATT, CDR2 SNEGSKA (reference sequence).

The V call is TRBV11-2, the J call TRBJ2-3. The germline V gene encodes CDR1 SGHAT and CDR2 FQNNGV. The CDR3 has 14 residues. CDR3 in amino acids: CASSLGLSIDTQYF.

V and J are TRBV4-1 and TRBJ1-1; TCRdb's D call of TRBD1 is untestable without DNA. CDR1 and CDR2 from the germline V gene are MGHRA and YSYEKL. The CDR3 consists of 15 residues. This chain's CDR3 is CASSQDPGANTEAFF.

This clonotype is identified as medium-sized from frequency. The rearrangement joins TRBV6-5 to TRBJ1-1; the D call from TCRdb, TRBD1, cannot be confirmed without DNA. This CDR3 has 14 residues. From germline, CDR1 is MNHEY and CDR2 SVGAGI. CDR3 amino acids: CASRGTGLNTEAFF.

By frequency, this clonotype is medium-sized. The gene calls are TRBV6-5 and TRBJ1-6; without DNA, the TCRdb call of TRBD1 cannot be checked. Germline V lookup: CDR1 MNHEY, CDR2 SVGAGI. The CDR3 spans 14 residues. This CDR3 reads CASRPPGDSSPLHF.

According to its frequency, this clonotype is medium-sized. The V and J genes are TRBV6-2 or TRBV6-3 and TRBJ1-4. This CDR3 is built from 13 residues. CDR1 is MNHEY, CDR2 SVGEGT, per germline. The chain's CDR3 is CASSSTQRGKLFF.

This clonotype is classed as large by frequency. V usage is TRBV6-6 and J usage is TRBJ2-6. Germline assignment: CDR1 MNHNY and CDR2 SVGAGI (reference sequence). The CDR3 has 15 residues. CDR3 in amino acids: CASTLQGSGANVLTF.

V gene TRBV19 combines with J gene TRBJ2-1. The CDR3 sequence is 14 residues long. Looked up from germline, CDR1 is LNHDA and CDR2 is SQIVND (reference sequence). The CDR3 here is CASGQESSYNEQFF.

V usage is TRBV19 and J usage is TRBJ2-7; TCRdb's assignment of TRBD2 cannot be checked, as there is no DNA. Looked up from germline, CDR1 is LNHDA and CDR2 is SQIVND (reference sequence). This CDR3 has 15 amino acids. CDR3: CASSIRASGSYEQYF.

This clonotype shows up as medium-sized by frequency. V gene TRBV5-4 combines with J gene TRBJ2-3; there is no DNA to check the TCRdb D call of TRBD1. The germline V gene has CDR1 SGHNT and CDR2 YYREEE (reference sequence). This CDR3 spans 15 amino acids. CDR3 loop: CASSRDGARGDTQYF.

This chain connects TRBV24-1 to TRBJ2-1; TCRdb indicates TRBD2, and absent DNA this call remains unverified. Germline V gives CDR1 KGHDR, CDR2 SFDVKD. CDR3 length: 18 amino acids. The CDR3 loop is CATSVGQGLAGGVSEQFF.

Its frequency marks this clonotype as large. The V call is TRBV10-3, the J call TRBJ1-2; the D gene TCRdb calls, TRBD1, cannot be checked with no DNA. The CDR3 consists of 13 residues. CDR1 and CDR2 from the germline V gene are ENHRY and SYGVKD. CDR3 protein: CAILPFPGGAHTF.

Judged by frequency, this clonotype is medium-sized. The genes are TRBV24-1 and TRBJ2-2. The CDR3 length is 14 residues. The germline gives CDR1 KGHDR, CDR2 SFDVKD. CDR3 region: CATSGYPNTGELFF.

J is TRBJ2-1 and V is TRBV12-3 or TRBV12-4; absent DNA, TCRdb's TRBD1 call cannot be checked. The CDR3 totals 15 residues. The CDR3 loop reads CASMRGTGAYNEQFF.

V usage is TRBV11-2 and J usage is TRBJ1-3; TCRdb names TRBD1, which stays unverified in the absence of DNA. Germline V gives CDR1 SGHAT, CDR2 FQNNGV. CDR3 length: 16 residues. CDR3 amino acids: CASSLVGGTSGNTIYF.

This sequence joins TRBV6-5 and TRBJ2-1; TCRdb returns TRBD2, unconfirmable since there is no DNA. CDR1 and CDR2 (germline): MNHEY, SVGAGI. The CDR3 length is 16 residues. The CDR3 is CASRTSGGAQSPEQFF.

The chain recombines TRBV7-2 with TRBJ2-3; TCRdb calls TRBD2, which cannot be checked without DNA. This CDR3 has 17 amino acids. CDR1 and CDR2 from the germline V gene are SGHTA and FQGNSA. CDR3 protein: CASSLEIAGGFTDTQYF. Filled out from reference TRBV7-2 and TRBJ2-3, the complete variable domain reads GAGVSQSPSNKVTEKGKDVELRCDPISGHTALYWYRQSLGQGLEFLIYFQGNSAPDKSGLPSDRFSAERTGGSVSTLTIQRTQQEDSAVYLCASSLEIAGGFTDTQYFGPGTRLTVL.

This clonotype counts as medium-sized by frequency. The rearrangement joins TRBV6-2 or TRBV6-3 to TRBJ2-5; the D call from TCRdb, TRBD1, cannot be confirmed without DNA. Germline lookup yields CDR1 MNHEY and CDR2 SVGEGT. The length of the CDR3 is 15 residues. CDR3 in amino acids: CASTWGGIDAETQYF.

Its frequency marks this clonotype as medium-sized. The V call is TRBV5-4, the J call TRBJ2-5. The germline V gene encodes CDR1 SGHNT and CDR2 YYREEE (reference sequence). This CDR3 comprises 12 residues. This CDR3 reads CASSLDQETQYF.

The chain carries TRBV6-1 and TRBJ1-2. Looked up from germline, CDR1 is MNHNS and CDR2 is SASEGT. This CDR3 spans 11 amino acids. The CDR3 protein is CASSEAGGYTF.

V gene TRBV18 combines with J gene TRBJ2-7; TCRdb designates TRBD1, a call that cannot be tested without DNA. The CDR3 runs 12 residues. CDR1 and CDR2 from the germline V gene are KGHSH and LQKENI. CDR3 loop: CASSPGGYEQYF.

The V gene is TRBV30, the J gene TRBJ2-1; with no DNA, the TCRdb D assignment of TRBD2 cannot be verified. CDR1 and CDR2 (germline): GTSNPN, SVGIG (reference sequence). This CDR3 is built from 14 residues. This CDR3 is CAWRASGGTGEQFF.

This clonotype is labeled medium-sized (0.01 to 0.1%) based on frequency. The V gene is TRBV27, the J gene TRBJ2-5; absent DNA, TCRdb's TRBD2 call cannot be checked. The CDR3 runs to 15 residues. In germline, CDR1 is MNHEY, CDR2 SMNVEV (reference sequence). CDR3 residues: CASSLSGQSSRTQYF.

The chain employs TRBV20-1 and TRBJ2-1; TCRdb indicates TRBD2, and absent DNA this call remains unverified. The germline V gene has CDR1 DFQATT and CDR2 SNEGSKA (reference sequence). The CDR3 spans 16 residues. CDR3 sequence: CSALPGLGSSYNEQFF.

This clonotype is large by frequency. The genes are TRBV6-5 and TRBJ1-2; TCRdb proposes TRBD1, but this gene call is untestable without DNA. This CDR3 spans 14 amino acids. Germline CDR1 and CDR2: MNHEY and SVGAGI. CDR3 amino acids: CASTPGGQKGGYTF.

This sequence joins TRBV2 and TRBJ1-4; absent DNA, TCRdb's TRBD1 call cannot be checked. CDR1 and CDR2 (germline): SNHLY, FYNNEI. The CDR3 has 15 residues. CDR3 loop: CASKRTGGPNEKLFF.

The chain recombines TRBV2 with TRBJ1-1; TCRdb names TRBD1, which stays unverified in the absence of DNA. This CDR3 contains 15 residues. The germline CDR1 and CDR2 sequences are SNHLY and FYNNEI. CDR3 loop: CASRVQGIQNTEAFF.